This T cell receptor (beta chain) was sequenced for a study of blood T cell repertoires in COVID-19. About the study: Sources were T cells, B-cell-depleted T cells, or PBMCs; the material itself was cDNA or gDNA.

Clones were read by immunoSEQ multiplex PCR, and TCRdb kept only the in-frame ones, dropping some. The table has around 76,000 clones, about 80% seen once. This CDR3 is built from 14 residues. Unmatched junction bases numbered 3, after V lost 3 bases and J lost 4 bases. Germline loops: CDR1 LNHDA, CDR2 SQIVND (reference sequence). V gene TRBV19 combines with J gene TRBJ2-3, with 8 bases lining up with TRBD2. The material sequenced was peripheral blood. This receptor was obtained from a man aged 25-45 years with COVID-19, enrolled during active disease. Written as DNA, the CDR3 is TGTGCCAGTAGTATTAGAGCGGGAGCAGATACGCAGTATTTT. This gives the protein CASSIRAGADTQYF.